This T cell receptor (beta chain) came from a study of cytomegalovirus exposure and HLA in healthy donors. The PCR ran on 60 Vbeta and 13 Jbeta primers. Assay: immunoSEQ multiplex PCR; the TCRdb copy retains only in-frame clones and omits some. This sample yields 170,000 or so clones, of which just over 75% are seen a single time; 1.2% to 1.5% belongs to the top ten. The CDR3 loop spans 16 amino acids. V gave up 3 bases and J gave up 0 bases, with 12 bases separating them. This clone has just one count. The antigen is undetermined. Study findings and constraints: A later analysis linked a missense variant in DCLRE1C to the trimming of TCR beta V and J genes. Among CMV-associated TCR beta chains, most appeared HLA-restricted in a later analysis.

The source is a woman aged 30 to 39 in good health and CMV-seropositive. The genes are TRBV23-1 and TRBJ2-1; D might be TRBD2 (5 bases). Being an ORF, TRBV23-1 has a function that is uncertain. The sequencing input was PBMCs. CDR3 DNA: TGCGCCAGCAGTCATGGCGGGCCTGGCTCCTACAATGAGCAGTTCTTC. It yields the protein CASSHGGPGSYNEQFF.